This T cell receptor (beta chain) is from a study of siplizumab effects on memory and regulatory T cells. Study results and limitations: Siplizumab significantly reduced alloreactive sequences traceable to unstimulated CD4+ memory cells.

Sequencing used immunoSEQ multiplex PCR; TCRdb keeps in-frame clones, though not all of them. This table holds 100,000 or so clones, 94% found once. A note on this clone: Its specificity is not known.

The germline V and J ends were trimmed by 4 bases and 7 bases, with 13 bases remaining between them. The CDR3 spans 13 residues. CDR1 and CDR2 (germline): SNHLY, FYNNEI. The rearrangement joins TRBV2 to TRBJ1-2, with D maybe TRBD1 (6 bases). The source is a human donor in good health. Sequenced material: non-Treg CD4+ T cells sorted from blood. In DNA, the CDR3 is TGTGCCAGCAGTGGGCAGGGGATAGGTGGCTACACCTTC. Translating it yields CASSGQGIGGYTF.